The 8 T cell receptor beta chains below were found in one sample sequenced in a study of T cells expressing NK-cell markers. TCRdb reprocessed the 5' RACE reads and stores each CDR3 protein as one record, lacking DNA. The sample has fewer than 200,000 distinct CDR3 sequences. Sequencing was performed on blood T cells: a sorted CD56 or NKG2C T cell subset, CD4+ or CD8+ T cells, or bulk PBMC T cells (not recorded which). These receptors were obtained from a woman between 18 and 75 years old in good health.

J is TRBJ1-4 and V is TRBV6-5. The CDR3 is 15 residues long. Germline values: CDR1 MNHEY, CDR2 SVGAGI. The CDR3 is CASSFGRTVHEKLFF.

The chain joins TRBV24-1 to TRBJ2-1; the TRBD2 assignment by TCRdb is unverifiable without DNA. This CDR3 has 13 amino acids. CDR1 is KGHDR, CDR2 SFDVKD, per germline. The CDR3 protein is CATSKEVAGVRFF.

The chain joins TRBV28 to TRBJ2-5; TCRdb's D call, TRBD2, is unchecked because there is no DNA. Germline CDR1 and CDR2: MDHEN and SYDVKM. The CDR3 runs 14 residues. This chain's CDR3 is CASSFAGGGETQYF.

The V gene is TRBV4-1, the J gene TRBJ2-5; the TRBD2 assignment by TCRdb is unverifiable without DNA. This CDR3 spans 17 amino acids. The germline gives CDR1 MGHRA, CDR2 YSYEKL. This chain's CDR3 is CASSQSNYWTSMGTQYF.

CDR3 sequence: CASRRSGAPDQPQHF. This chain joins TRBV11-2 and TRBJ1-5; the TCRdb call, TRBD1, lacks DNA for checking. The CDR3 has 15 amino acids. Germline loops: CDR1 SGHAT, CDR2 FQNNGV.

V gene TRBV7-9 combines with J gene TRBJ1-2. CDR3 length: 13 amino acids. The germline V gene has CDR1 SEHNR and CDR2 FQNEAQ (reference sequence). The CDR3 sequence is CASSEELSYGYTF.

The chain recombines TRBV12-3 or TRBV12-4 with TRBJ1-1; TCRdb returns TRBD1, unconfirmable since there is no DNA. This CDR3 spans 14 amino acids. This CDR3 is CASSSPGQGGEAFF.

This CDR3 is CASSEGGGWPGWENIQYF. The chain joins TRBV2 to TRBJ2-4; TCRdb names TRBD1, which stays unverified in the absence of DNA. CDR1 is SNHLY, CDR2 FYNNEI, per germline. This CDR3 has 18 residues. Filled out from reference TRBV2 and TRBJ2-4, the complete variable domain reads EPEVTQTPSHQVTQMGQEVILRCVPISNHLYFYWYRQILGQKVEFLVSFYNNEISEKSEIFDDQFSVERPDGSNFTLKIRSTKLEDSAMYFCASSEGGGWPGWENIQYFGAGTRLSVL.